What follows are 21 T cell receptor beta chains derived from one specimen sequenced in a study of cytomegalovirus exposure and HLA in healthy donors. This table comes from immunoSEQ multiplex PCR, and its TCRdb copy is limited to in-frame clones, with some not included. The data show more than 300,000 clones, 86% seen once. The source material was PBMCs. Receptors were obtained from a woman between 18 and 29 years old in good health and CMV-seronegative.

The chain joins TRBV6-1 to TRBJ1-1, with a tentative D call TRBD1 (6 bases). V shed 10 bases and J shed 6 bases, with 24 bases lying between them. Germline assignment: CDR1 MNHNS and CDR2 SASEGT. The CDR3 runs 15 residues. This CDR3 reads CAINGQIGLEAEAFF. CDR3 nucleotides: TGTGCCATTAACGGACAGATAGGGCTAGAAGCTGAAGCTTTCTTT.

This clone was recorded only once. The gene calls are TRBV7-9 and TRBJ2-5; 12 bases are shared with TRBD2. Germline trimming cut 3 bases from V and 5 bases from J; bases unmatched to any gene: 4. CDR1 SEHNR and CDR2 FQNEAQ come from the germline V gene (reference sequence). There are 15 residues in the CDR3. CDR3 DNA sequence: TGTGCCAGCAGCTTGACTAGCGGGAGCTGGGAGACCCAGTACTTC. Translation: CASSLTSGSWETQYF. Supplemented by reference TRBV7-9 and TRBJ2-5, the full variable domain reads DTGVSQNPRHKITKRGQNVTFRCDPISEHNRLYWYRQTLGQGPEFLTYFQNEAQLEKSRLLSDRFSAERPKGSFSTLEIQRTEQGDSAMYLCASSLTSGSWETQYFGPGTRLLVL.

This clone appeared once. This rearrangement joins TRBV30 to TRBJ2-2, with 12 bases identical to TRBD1. The CDR3 runs 23 residues. V lost 2 bases to trimming and J lost 6 bases; unmatched junction nucleotides: 28. Germline V lookup: CDR1 GTSNPN, CDR2 SVGIG (reference sequence). The CDR3 DNA follows: TGTGCCTGGAGTCCTACCGGGACAGGGGGCGTCACAAGGGGCGTCATGTATGCCGGGGAGCTGTTTTTT. Translation: CAWSPTGTGGVTRGVMYAGELFF. The whole variable domain, filled in from reference TRBV30 and TRBJ2-2, reads SQTIHQWPATLVQPVGSPLSLECTVEGTSNPNLYWYRQAAGRGLQLLFYSVGIGQISSEVPQNLSASRPQDRQFILSSKKLLLSDSGFYLCAWSPTGTGGVTRGVMYAGELFFGEGSRLTVL.

This sequence joins TRBV5-4 and TRBJ2-1; D remains unclear. Trimming pared 0 bases from V and 9 bases from J, leaving 7 bases between. CDR3 length: 12 amino acids. Germline CDR1 and CDR2: SGHNT and YYREEE (reference sequence). CDR3 DNA sequence: TGTGCCAGCAGCTTGGGCCTCGGTGAGCAGTTCTTC. It codes for CASSLGLGEQFF.

This clone was detected once. This sequence joins TRBV6-6 and TRBJ1-2, with a tentative D call TRBD1 (6 bases). CDR3 length equals 13 residues. V gave up 0 bases and J gave up 8 bases, with 10 bases separating them. CDR1 MNHNY and CDR2 SVGAGI come from the germline V gene (reference sequence). As DNA, the CDR3 is TGTGCCAGCAGTTACTCCCGACAGGAGGGCTACACCTTC. Translated, it gives CASSYSRQEGYTF.

The J gene is TRBJ2-3, the V gene TRBV9, with TRBD2 identical over 9 bases. V was pared by 3 bases and J by 1 base, with 6 bases of the junction left unmatched. Germline CDR1 is SGDLS and CDR2 is YYNGEE. CDR3 size: 16 residues. The CDR3 region is CASSASGGLGTDTQYF. The CDR3 nucleotides read TGTGCCAGCAGCGCCAGCGGGGGGCTCGGCACAGATACGCAGTATTTT.

This clone has just one count. This sequence joins TRBV7-9 and TRBJ2-3; TRBD2 aligns across 9 bases. Germline-derived CDR1 and CDR2 are SEHNR and FQNEAQ (reference sequence). Trimming cost V 5 bases and J 0 bases; bases outside gene matches: 3. The CDR3 has 15 residues. The CDR3 reads CASSILAGSTDTQYF. DNA of the CDR3: TGTGCCAGCAGCATTCTAGCGGGAAGCACAGATACGCAGTATTTT.

This sequence joins TRBV10-3 and TRBJ1-1; possibly TRBD1 for D (6 bases). Deletions cut 3 bases from V and 5 bases from J, with 19 bases between. Germline CDR1 ENHRY, CDR2 SYGVKD. The CDR3 has 16 residues. For the CDR3, the DNA is TGTGCCATCAGTGACCCCGGGAGGGGGAGGGGTACTGAAGCTTTCTTT. Its translation: CAISDPGRGRGTEAFF.

The CDR3 DNA reads as TGCAGCGTTTTCCCGACTAGCGGGAGGTCCTACAATGAGCAGTTCTTC. The encoded protein is CSVFPTSGRSYNEQFF. The chain recombines TRBV29-1 with TRBJ2-1; TRBD2 matches 13 bases. Trimming took 5 bases from V and 1 from J; bases not matched to a gene: 5. The germline V gene encodes CDR1 SQVTM and CDR2 ANQGSEA. The CDR3 is 16 residues long.

This clone was recorded once. The J gene is TRBJ2-7, the V gene TRBV10-2; D is possibly TRBD2 (6 bases). Germline values: CDR1 WSHSY, CDR2 SAAADI. Trimming stripped 6 bases from V and 11 bases from J, with 11 bases between. The CDR3 length is 10 residues. The CDR3 spells CASRGGTEYF. CDR3 sequence (DNA): TGCGCCAGCAGGGGAGGCACGGAGTACTTC.

The chain uses TRBV10-2 and TRBJ2-3; 10 nucleotides agree with TRBD2. V shed 2 bases, J shed 3 bases, and the junction held 5 bases outside the gene matches. The CDR3 has 16 residues. The germline V gene has CDR1 WSHSY and CDR2 SAAADI. CDR3 sequence: CASSETSGVRTDTQYF. CDR3 DNA: TGCGCCAGCAGTGAGACTAGCGGGGTCAGGACAGATACGCAGTATTTT.

This clone was detected ten times or more. The rearrangement links TRBV7-2 to TRBJ2-5; 8 nucleotides align to TRBD2. This CDR3 comprises 13 residues. In germline, CDR1 is SGHTA, CDR2 FQGNSA. V was pared by 4 bases and J by 5 bases, with 3 bases of the junction left unmatched. For the CDR3, the DNA is TGTGCCAGCAGCTCCGGGAGGGGGGAGACCCAGTACTTC. Its translation is CASSSGRGETQYF.

This chain joins TRBV5-1 and TRBJ1-4; 8 nucleotides match TRBD1. Germline CDR1 and CDR2: SGHRS and YFSETQ. With V trimmed by 1 base and J by 4 bases, 12 bases remained unmatched. CDR3 size: 18 residues. The CDR3: CASSLSPNPGQVNEKLFF. For the CDR3, the DNA is TGCGCCAGCAGCTTGTCCCCGAATCCGGGACAGGTTAATGAAAAACTGTTTTTT.

CDR3 in DNA: TGTGCCAGCAGTTACTTGGCGGGGGGCACAGATACGCAGTATTTT. Translated: CASSYLAGGTDTQYF. This sequence joins TRBV6-5 and TRBJ2-3, with 7 nucleotides matching TRBD2. Germline V gene data show CDR1 as MNHEY and CDR2 as SVGAGI. The CDR3 has 15 residues. J lost 1 base, V lost 1 base, and 2 bases had no gene match.

This chain joins TRBV2 and TRBJ1-4, with 7 bases matching TRBD1. CDR3 length: 14 amino acids. J gave up 5 bases and V 7 bases, and 7 bases lay outside the gene matches. The germline CDR1 and CDR2 sequences are SNHLY and FYNNEI. CDR3 in amino acids: CASTETGPNEKLFF. CDR3 DNA: TGTGCCAGCACCGAGACAGGGCCCAATGAAAAACTGTTTTTT.

The CDR3 DNA is TGTGCCAGCAGCCCAGCGGGACTAGCTACTTACGAGCAGTACTTC. Its protein is CASSPAGLATYEQYF. The chain couples TRBV28 to TRBJ2-7; 9 positions match TRBD2. J lost 4 bases, V lost 6 bases, and 10 bases had no gene match. The CDR3 is 15 residues long. Per the germline V gene, CDR1 is MDHEN and CDR2 is SYDVKM.

This clone was found once. The chain recombines TRBV2 with TRBJ2-1; TRBD2 aligns across 13 bases. Germline-derived CDR1 and CDR2 are SNHLY and FYNNEI. Trimming took 5 bases from V and 4 from J; bases not matched to a gene: 8. The CDR3 length is 17 residues. CDR3 DNA sequence: TGTGCCAGCAGTAACGAAGGACTAGCGGGAGCTTACAATGAGCAGTTCTTC. This codes for CASSNEGLAGAYNEQFF.

The J gene is TRBJ1-1, the V gene TRBV4-2, with 9 bases identical to TRBD1. This CDR3 has 16 residues. In germline, CDR1 is LGHNA, CDR2 YNFKEQ. The trim removed 2 bases at V and 4 bases at J, leaving 8 bases unmatched. CDR3 sequence: CASSQLIGQGTTEAFF. The CDR3 DNA reads TGTGCCAGCAGCCAACTTATCGGACAGGGGACCACTGAAGCTTTCTTT.

The chain employs TRBV7-8 and TRBJ2-3; 9 bases align to TRBD2. With 5 bases clipped from V and 6 bases from J, the junction kept 9 bases outside the gene matches. This CDR3 spans 15 amino acids. Germline V lookup: CDR1 SGHVS, CDR2 FQNEAQ. CDR3 residues: CASSRGRAGPDTQYF. The CDR3 DNA follows: TGTGCCAGCAGCCGCGGGAGGGCCGGACCCGATACGCAGTATTTT.

The rearrangement links TRBV27 to TRBJ1-5, with D possibly matching TRBD1 (5 bases). The CDR3 sequence is 15 residues long. The V and J ends lost 5 bases and 3 bases respectively, with 14 bases between them. Germline V gene data show CDR1 as MNHEY and CDR2 as SMNVEV (reference sequence). The CDR3 region has the DNA TGTGCCAGCAGTCCTCAGGGTAGACCCAATCAGCCCCAGCATTTT. The encoded protein is CASSPQGRPNQPQHF.

The chain combines TRBV4-1 with TRBJ2-7, with D possibly being TRBD1 (6 bases). The ends were cut back, 3 bases at V and 4 bases at J, with 7 bases in the middle. CDR1 and CDR2 (germline): MGHRA, YSYEKL. The CDR3 covers 12 residues. The CDR3 protein is CASSHRGYEQYF. The CDR3 nucleotides are TGCGCCAGCAGCCACAGGGGTTACGAGCAGTACTTC.